This TCR beta chain was captured by sequencing in a study of T cell responses to AZD1222 COVID-19 vaccine. With respect to this clone: Its matching antigen is unknown.

Findings and caveats of the study: Among spike-specific TCRs, nearly half reportedly target unmutated variant regions.

Germline V gene lookup returns CDR1 SGHRS and CDR2 YFSETQ. With V trimmed by 0 bases and J by 7 bases, 10 bases remained unmatched. CDR3 size: 18 residues. The method was immunoSEQ multiplex PCR; TCRdb's version includes in-frame clones alone and lacks a portion of them. In the table there are about 150,000 clones, more than 85% of which are singletons. This TCR was sampled from an adult who received the AZD1222 COVID-19 vaccine. Sample: peripheral blood, taken 28 days after the second AZD1222 dose. The chain joins TRBV5-1 to TRBJ1-6; 10 bases fit TRBD1. For the CDR3, the DNA is TGCGCCAGCAGCTTGGGGACAGGGCCGGGACAGGGGAATTCACCCCTCCACTTT. Amino acid sequence: CASSLGTGPGQGNSPLHF.